This is a list of T cell receptor beta chains from one sample in a study of T cells in Graves' hyperthyroidism and ophthalmopathy. Each CDR3 protein is one row after TCRdb ran MiXCR on the multiplex PCR reads. The table has about 420,000 distinct CDR3 sequences, 15% to 19% seen once. Specimen: blood. These receptors originate from a woman younger than 30 with Graves' hyperthyroidism. Each CDR3 is given without its conserved first and last residue. Each record gives: CDR3 protein, D gene, J gene, V gene. The D gene is left open where the match is weak.

CDR3 protein: AWSVLAGGGDTQY
D gene: TRBD2
J gene: TRBJ2-3
V gene: TRBV30

CDR3 protein: ASSSPSLAGVTYNEQF
D gene: TRBD2
J gene: TRBJ2-1
V gene: TRBV28

CDR3 protein: ASSLSTVLH
D gene: .
J gene: TRBJ1-6
V gene: TRBV19

CDR3 protein: ASSSTVGNEKLF
D gene: .
J gene: TRBJ1-4
V gene: TRBV13

CDR3 protein: ASSLLTGAYNEQF
D gene: .
J gene: TRBJ2-1
V gene: TRBV5-1

CDR3 protein: SATVRRAAGLSNQPQH
D gene: .
J gene: TRBJ1-5
V gene: TRBV20-1

CDR3 protein: ASSLAAGLYGYT
D gene: .
J gene: TRBJ1-2
V gene: TRBV13

CDR3 protein: ASSIAQDLGDQPQH
D gene: .
J gene: TRBJ1-5
V gene: TRBV19

CDR3 protein: ASSFRGGYT
D gene: .
J gene: TRBJ1-2
V gene: TRBV12-3/TRBV12-4

CDR3 protein: ASRGTGGTDTQY
D gene: TRBD2
J gene: TRBJ2-3
V gene: TRBV2

CDR3 protein: ATRGGSSSDEQF
D gene: TRBD2
J gene: TRBJ2-1
V gene: TRBV24-1

CDR3 protein: ATSSDSHNEQF
D gene: .
J gene: TRBJ2-1
V gene: TRBV24-1

CDR3 protein: ASSPYLPEMENYGYT
D gene: .
J gene: TRBJ1-2
V gene: TRBV18

CDR3 protein: SVEDPPIRWTETDTQY
D gene: .
J gene: TRBJ2-3
V gene: TRBV29-1

CDR3 protein: ASSESTLYGGYT
D gene: .
J gene: TRBJ1-2
V gene: TRBV2

CDR3 protein: ASSLVEDNEQF
D gene: .
J gene: TRBJ2-1
V gene: TRBV7-6

CDR3 protein: ASSFTTAIDGELF
D gene: .
J gene: TRBJ2-2
V gene: TRBV11-2

CDR3 protein: ASSQGLTRMNEQY
D gene: .
J gene: TRBJ2-7
V gene: TRBV4-1

CDR3 protein: ASSLPDRELF
D gene: .
J gene: TRBJ2-2
V gene: TRBV3-1

CDR3 protein: ASSPQTSGVVGELF
D gene: TRBD2
J gene: TRBJ2-2
V gene: TRBV12-3/TRBV12-4

CDR3 protein: ASSQDRQETQY
D gene: TRBD1
J gene: TRBJ2-5
V gene: TRBV2

CDR3 protein: ASSPSGGDTQY
D gene: TRBD2
J gene: TRBJ2-3
V gene: TRBV7-2

CDR3 protein: ASGLEKTPGLAKTGDTQY
D gene: TRBD2
J gene: TRBJ2-3
V gene: TRBV12-5

CDR3 protein: ASSSRLGGTDTQY
D gene: .
J gene: TRBJ2-3
V gene: TRBV27

CDR3 protein: ASSPLNMWGAGGETQY
D gene: .
J gene: TRBJ2-5
V gene: TRBV3-1

CDR3 protein: ASSPWTGGALSNQPQH
D gene: TRBD1
J gene: TRBJ1-5
V gene: TRBV12-3/TRBV12-4

CDR3 protein: ASSLRDRELEETQY
D gene: TRBD1
J gene: TRBJ2-5
V gene: TRBV28

CDR3 protein: ASRPQGDTGELF
D gene: .
J gene: TRBJ2-2
V gene: TRBV2

CDR3 protein: SVPLGSGTNTGELF
D gene: .
J gene: TRBJ2-2
V gene: TRBV29-1